This section outlines one T cell receptor (beta chain) sequence together with its context. The record originates from a study of shared T cell receptors in the human thymus. This CDR3 contains 17 residues. Germline CDR1 reads MDHEN; CDR2 reads SYDVKM. V dropped 3 bases and J dropped 7 bases, with 21 bases sitting between them. Using immunoSEQ multiplex PCR, the repertoire was profiled, and TCRdb retains in-frame clones only, with some absent. The table lists more than 550,000 clones, 70% to 90% of them singletons, with 0.008% to 0.011% in the top ten. These same data were also listed under a study on human thymus T cells. That work contributes: Thymic material originated from resections removed in the course of corrective heart surgery.

This chain uses TRBV28 with TRBJ1-4, with D possibly being TRBD1 (6 bases). The TCR was taken from a girl less than two years old with a congenital heart defect. The sequenced sample was thymocytes. The CDR3 DNA is TGTGCCAGCAGTTTCCCTGACACCGACAGGCCTACTGAAAAACTGTTTTTT. Its protein is CASSFPDTDRPTEKLFF.